This TCR beta chain was sequenced during a study of OX40 agonist ivuxolimab in advanced cancers. TCRdb's copy holds only in-frame clones and misses some; the assay was immunoSEQ multiplex PCR. The table has fewer than 30,000 clones, around 85% seen once. The investigators sampled blood at baseline, at cycle 4 day 1, and at cycle 7 day 1. The germline V gene has CDR1 LNHDA and CDR2 SQIVND (reference sequence). Trimming took 3 bases from V and 10 from J, leaving 10 bases between them. The CDR3 runs to 13 residues. The sample here was CD4+ or CD8+ T cells sorted from blood, taken in a trial of the OX40 agonist ivuxolimab. This receptor was identified in an adult with an advanced solid tumor such as melanoma, head and neck, liver or kidney cancer. This chain connects TRBV19 to TRBJ1-6; D possibly corresponds to TRBD1 (5 bases). CDR3 DNA: TGTGCCAGTAGTATTGGCGGGGGGTCACCCCTCCACTTT. This sequence encodes CASSIGGGSPLHF. Complete variable domain (other parts from reference TRBV19 and TRBJ1-6): DGGITQSPKYLFRKEGQNVTLSCEQNLNHDAMYWYRQDPGQGLRLIYYSQIVNDFQKGDIAEGYSVSREKKESFPLTVTSAQKNPTAFYLCASSIGGGSPLHFGNGTRLTVT.